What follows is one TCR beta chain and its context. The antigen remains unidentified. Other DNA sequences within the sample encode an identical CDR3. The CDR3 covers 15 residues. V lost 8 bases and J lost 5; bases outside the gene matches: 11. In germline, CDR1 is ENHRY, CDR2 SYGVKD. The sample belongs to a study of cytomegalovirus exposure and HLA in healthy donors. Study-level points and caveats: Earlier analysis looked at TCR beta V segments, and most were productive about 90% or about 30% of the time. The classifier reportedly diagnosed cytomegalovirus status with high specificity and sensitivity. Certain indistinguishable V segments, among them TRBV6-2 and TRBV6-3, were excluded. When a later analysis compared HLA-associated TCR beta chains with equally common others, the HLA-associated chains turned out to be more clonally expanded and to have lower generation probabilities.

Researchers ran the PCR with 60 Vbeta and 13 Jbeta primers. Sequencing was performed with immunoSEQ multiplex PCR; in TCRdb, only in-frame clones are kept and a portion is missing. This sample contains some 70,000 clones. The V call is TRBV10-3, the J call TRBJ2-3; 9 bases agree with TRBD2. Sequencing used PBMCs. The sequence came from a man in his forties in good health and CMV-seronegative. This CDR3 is CAIQSRGGRGDTQYF. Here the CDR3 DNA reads TGTGCCATCCAGTCTCGAGGCGGGAGGGGAGATACGCAGTATTTT.